These 32 T cell receptor beta chains came from one sample sequenced in a study of blood T cell repertoires in COVID-19. The table came from immunoSEQ multiplex PCR; TCRdb's copy has only in-frame clones and leaves some out. The table shows 80,000 or so clones, with 75% to 90% occurring only once. The sequenced sample was peripheral blood. The source of these receptors is a human donor in a cohort sampled during active COVID-19.

This clone is a singleton in its sample. The chain uses TRBV24-1 and TRBJ2-1, with 7 bases matching TRBD1. The CDR3 is made up of 15 amino acids. Germline CDR1 and CDR2: KGHDR and SFDVKD. V gave up 3 bases and J gave up 7 bases; unmatched junction bases: 8. This CDR3 is CATSDPQTGYNEQFF. The CDR3 nucleotides read TGTGCCACCAGTGATCCTCAGACAGGGTATAATGAGCAGTTCTTC.

The V call is TRBV5-1, the J call TRBJ2-4, with no clear D. V was clipped by 1 base and J by 5 bases, with 10 bases between them. Germline CDR1 SGHRS, CDR2 YFSETQ. This CDR3 is 14 amino acids long. CDR3 DNA: TGCGCCAGCAGCTTGCAGGATCGCGAAAACATTCAGTACTTC. Translating it yields CASSLQDRENIQYF.

The chain combines TRBV9 with TRBJ1-1, with 9 positions matching TRBD1. The CDR3 loop spans 16 amino acids. Germline trimming cut 4 bases from V and 5 bases from J; bases unmatched to any gene: 12. The germline V gene has CDR1 SGDLS and CDR2 YYNGEE. CDR3 bases: TGTGCCAGCAGCCCCGGGACAGGGTATGTTAGGACTGAAGCTTTCTTT. Amino acids: CASSPGTGYVRTEAFF. The variable domain in full, completed from reference TRBV9 and TRBJ1-1, reads DSGVTQTPKHLITATGQRVTLRCSPRSGDLSVYWYQQSLDQGLQFLIQYYNGEERAKGNILERFSAQQFPDLHSELNLSSLELGDSALYFCASSPGTGYVRTEAFFGQGTRLTVV.

This chain links TRBV7-3 with TRBJ2-5; 7 bases line up with TRBD1. V shed 5 bases, J shed 3 bases, and the junction held 9 bases outside the gene matches. The germline V gene encodes CDR1 SGHTA and CDR2 FQGTGA. There are 15 residues in the CDR3. CDR3 protein: CASSPTGRGEETQYF. The CDR3 region has the DNA TGTGCCAGCAGCCCGACAGGGAGAGGAGAAGAGACCCAGTACTTC.

Only one count was recorded for this clone. The rearrangement links TRBV19 to TRBJ1-2; TRBD1 aligns across 10 bases. Germline V gives CDR1 LNHDA, CDR2 SQIVND (reference sequence). The CDR3 is made up of 14 amino acids. With 6 bases clipped from V and 3 bases from J, the junction kept 4 bases outside the gene matches. CDR3 nucleotides: TGTGCCAGTAGCCGACAGGGGGCCGACTATGGCTACACCTTC. Protein: CASSRQGADYGYTF.

V and J are TRBV6-5 and TRBJ2-1; 7 bases map to TRBD2. The CDR3 spans 16 residues. In germline, CDR1 is MNHEY, CDR2 SVGAGI. V lost 0 bases and J lost 7; bases outside the gene matches: 9. The chain's CDR3 is CASSYSGEGRGNEQFF. CDR3 nucleotides: TGTGCCAGCAGTTACTCGGGGGAGGGCCGGGGAAATGAGCAGTTCTTC.

The rearrangement uses TRBV24-1 and TRBJ2-2; TRBD1 matches 8 bases. With V trimmed by 7 bases and J by 4 bases, 10 bases remained unmatched. Germline lookup yields CDR1 KGHDR and CDR2 SFDVKD. The CDR3 runs 16 residues. The CDR3 DNA sequence: TGTGCCACCAGAAGTACCGGGACAGGTTCCACCGGGGAGCTGTTTTTT. This codes for CATRSTGTGSTGELFF.

The CDR3 bases are TGTGCCAGCAGTTCCCAGGGCTATGAGCAGTTCTTC. This codes for CASSSQGYEQFF. This chain links TRBV6-5 with TRBJ2-1; D possibly corresponds to TRBD1 (5 bases). CDR3 length equals 12 residues. Germline CDR1 MNHEY, CDR2 SVGAGI. Trimming stripped 4 bases from V and 8 bases from J, with 9 bases between.

This clone appeared a single time. V is TRBV10-3 and J is TRBJ2-7; D perhaps matches TRBD2 (6 bases). V lost 4 bases to trimming and J lost 6 bases, with 19 bases between them. Germline values: CDR1 ENHRY, CDR2 SYGVKD. The CDR3 totals 15 residues. The CDR3 region is CAISGASLEGGEQYF. The CDR3 bases are TGTGCCATCAGTGGAGCCTCTTTGGAGGGCGGCGAGCAGTACTTC.

The genes are TRBV9 and TRBJ1-4, with TRBD1 matching over 11 bases. Per the germline V gene, CDR1 is SGDLS and CDR2 is YYNGEE. V was pared by 0 bases and J by 1 base, with 2 bases of the junction left unmatched. CDR3 length: 17 residues. The CDR3 loop reads CASSVADRGLTNEKLFF. DNA of the CDR3: TGTGCCAGCAGCGTAGCGGACAGGGGGCTAACTAATGAAAAACTGTTTTTT.

This chain links TRBV2 with TRBJ2-2, with 8 nucleotides matching TRBD1. CDR3 size: 14 residues. The trim removed 5 bases at V and 8 bases at J, leaving 7 bases unmatched. Germline CDR1 SNHLY, CDR2 FYNNEI. CDR3 loop: CASSNPRGLGELFF. For the CDR3, the DNA is TGTGCCAGCAGTAACCCCAGGGGGCTTGGGGAGCTGTTTTTT.

The chain employs TRBV28 and TRBJ2-2; 8 nucleotides match TRBD1. Germline V gene data show CDR1 as MDHEN and CDR2 as SYDVKM. J was trimmed by 1 base and V by 7 bases; bases with no gene match: 5. The CDR3 length is 15 residues. The CDR3 loop is CASNIDRGNTGELFF. The CDR3 nucleotides are TGTGCCAGCAACATCGACAGGGGGAACACCGGGGAGCTGTTTTTT.

The gene calls are TRBV7-2 and TRBJ2-7; TRBD1 might be the D (5 bases). The CDR3 is 15 residues long. Germline lookup yields CDR1 SGHTA and CDR2 FQGNSA. Trimming removed 2 bases from V and 1 base from J, with 12 bases in between. DNA of the CDR3: TGTGCCAGCAGCTTAAGTCCAGGGTCATCCTACGAGCAGTACTTC. Translating it yields CASSLSPGSSYEQYF. Filled out from reference TRBV7-2 and TRBJ2-7, the complete variable domain reads GAGVSQSPSNKVTEKGKDVELRCDPISGHTALYWYRQSLGQGLEFLIYFQGNSAPDKSGLPSDRFSAERTGGSVSTLTIQRTQQEDSAVYLCASSLSPGSSYEQYFGPGTRLTVT.

The CDR3 nucleotides are TGTGCCAGCAGCACGGGCCCACAGGGGGGGCATGAGCAGTTCTTC. Translation gives CASSTGPQGGHEQFF. The rearrangement joins TRBV9 to TRBJ2-1; a weak D match, TRBD1 (8 bases). The CDR3 is made up of 15 amino acids. Between the trimmed V and J ends, which lost 4 bases and 8 bases, there was a span of 19 bases. Germline lookup yields CDR1 SGDLS and CDR2 YYNGEE.

This clone was picked up one time. The genes are TRBV9 and TRBJ2-7; 9 bases line up with TRBD1. J was trimmed by 2 bases and V by 4 bases; bases with no gene match: 19. The CDR3 totals 19 residues. The germline gives CDR1 SGDLS, CDR2 YYNGEE. This CDR3 is CASSPRIEGGTGTTYEQYF. The CDR3 DNA reads TGTGCCAGCAGCCCTCGAATCGAGGGAGGGACAGGGACTACCTACGAGCAGTACTTC.

This clone was detected once. This chain joins TRBV11-2 and TRBJ2-7, with D perhaps TRBD2 (6 bases). The length of the CDR3 is 14 residues. Trimming pared 3 bases from V and 7 bases from J, leaving 16 bases between. Per the germline V gene, CDR1 is SGHAT and CDR2 is FQNNGV. CDR3 protein: CASSFSGELGEQYF. Here the CDR3 DNA reads TGTGCCAGCAGCTTCTCGGGGGAATTAGGGGAGCAGTACTTC.

The chain is built from TRBV19 and TRBJ2-7, with D possibly matching TRBD1 (6 bases). Looked up from germline, CDR1 is LNHDA and CDR2 is SQIVND (reference sequence). Trimming cost V 3 bases and J 7 bases, with 13 bases left between them. This CDR3 is built from 13 residues. CDR3 sequence reads: CASSMETGWEQYF. The CDR3 DNA is TGTGCCAGTAGTATGGAGACAGGATGGGAGCAGTACTTC.

This clone was observed a few times. The V gene is TRBV7-2, the J gene TRBJ1-6, with D perhaps matching TRBD1 (6 bases). The CDR3 is made up of 14 amino acids. Trimming removed 7 bases at V and 5 bases at J, with 12 bases between. Germline V gene lookup returns CDR1 SGHTA and CDR2 FQGNSA. The CDR3 nucleotides are TGTGCCAGCAACCACAGGGTTGATAATTCACCCCTCCACTTT. Its translation is CASNHRVDNSPLHF.

The chain joins TRBV4-1 to TRBJ2-1; tentatively, D is TRBD2 (6 bases). V shed 4 bases and J shed 6 bases, with 19 bases lying between them. This CDR3 spans 16 amino acids. The V gene's germline CDR1 is MGHRA and CDR2 YSYEKL. In nucleotides, the CDR3 is TGCGCCAGCAGCCCGATTGACGGGAGCGGCGGCAATGAGCAGTTCTTC. Its translation: CASSPIDGSGGNEQFF.

The chain uses TRBV5-1 and TRBJ2-2; 9 nucleotides match TRBD2. CDR3 length: 16 residues. CDR1 and CDR2 from the germline V gene are SGHRS and YFSETQ. V gave up 4 bases and J gave up 4 bases; unmatched junction bases: 8. CDR3 coding DNA: TGCGCCAGCAGCGGGGTAGCGGGAGACCCCACCGGGGAGCTGTTTTTT. This sequence encodes CASSGVAGDPTGELFF. Variable domain in full (rest from reference TRBV5-1 and TRBJ2-2): KAGVTQTPRYLIKTRGQQVTLSCSPISGHRSVSWYQQTPGQGLQFLFEYFSETQRNKGNFPGRFSGRQFSNSRSEMNVSTLELGDSALYLCASSGVAGDPTGELFFGEGSRLTVL.

This clone is a singleton in its sample. The genes are TRBV5-1 and TRBJ2-3; tentatively, D is TRBD2 (6 bases). The V gene lost 4 bases and the J gene lost 2 bases, with 14 bases spanning the gap. This CDR3 comprises 15 residues. The germline V gene has CDR1 SGHRS and CDR2 YFSETQ. CDR3 nucleotides: TGCGCCAGCAGCGACCGTAGCGGAGCCACAGATACGCAGTATTTT. This encodes CASSDRSGATDTQYF.

This clone showed up just a few times. The rearrangement uses TRBV18 and TRBJ2-7, with a possible D match to TRBD1 (6 bases). V dropped 6 bases and J dropped 4 bases, with 10 bases sitting between them. CDR1 is KGHSH and CDR2 is LQKENI in the germline V gene. This CDR3 spans 12 amino acids. CDR3 amino acids: CASSLGGYEQYF. DNA of the CDR3: TGTGCCAGCTCCCTAGGGGGTTACGAGCAGTACTTC. Together with reference TRBV18 and TRBJ2-7, the CDR3 gives the full variable domain: NAGVMQNPRHLVRRRGQEARLRCSPMKGHSHVYWYRQLPEEGLKFMVYLQKENIIDESGMPKERFSAEFPKEGPSILRIQQVVRGDSAAYFCASSLGGYEQYFGPGTRLTVT.

This clone was observed a few times. The chain joins TRBV4-1 to TRBJ1-5; 9 bases agree with TRBD1. This CDR3 contains 15 residues. With V trimmed by 4 bases and J by 1 base, 2 bases remained unmatched. CDR1 is MGHRA and CDR2 is YSYEKL in the germline V gene. The CDR3 DNA is TGCGCCAGCAGCCCGACAGGGGGAAGCAATCAGCCCCAGCATTTT. It encodes CASSPTGGSNQPQHF.

CDR3 amino acids: CASSLGTDYGYTF. In nucleotides, the CDR3 is TGTGCCAGCTCACTCGGGACAGACTATGGCTACACCTTC. V is TRBV18 and J is TRBJ1-2; the match to TRBD1 covers 7 bases. The CDR3 consists of 13 residues. Germline V lookup: CDR1 KGHSH, CDR2 LQKENI. V trimming: 4 bases; J trimming: 3 bases; junction bases outside the gene matches: 2.

The CDR3 is CASSESRTGGYEQYF. Here the CDR3 DNA reads TGTGCCAGCAGTGAAAGTCGGACAGGAGGCTACGAGCAGTACTTC. The V call is TRBV6-1, the J call TRBJ2-7; 7 nucleotides align to TRBD1. The V gene end was trimmed by 2 bases and the J gene end by 3 bases; junction bases not matched to a gene: 7. The CDR3 runs 15 residues. In germline, CDR1 is MNHNS, CDR2 SASEGT.

The chain links TRBV5-5 to TRBJ2-7; the D gene is possibly TRBD1 (6 bases). Germline-derived CDR1 and CDR2 are SGHKS and YYEKEE (reference sequence). The V end was cut by 2 bases, the J end by 6 bases, with 9 bases between. The CDR3 length is 12 residues. CDR3 sequence (DNA): TGTGCCAGCAGCTTTTCAGGGGTCGAGCAGTACTTC. Amino acids: CASSFSGVEQYF.

The chain employs TRBV4-3 and TRBJ2-1; possibly TRBD1 for D (6 bases). Per germline, CDR1 LGHNA and CDR2 YSLEER. Trimming shortened V by 0 bases and J by 4 bases, and 16 bases separated the two germline ends. This CDR3 has 17 residues. The CDR3 DNA reads as TGCGCCAGCAGCCAAGAAAGGCCAGGGGAAATATACAATGAGCAGTTCTTC. Translating it yields CASSQERPGEIYNEQFF.

V gene TRBV4-2 combines with J gene TRBJ2-1; 12 positions agree with TRBD2. V shed 3 bases, J shed 8 bases, and the junction held 8 bases outside the gene matches. Looked up from germline, CDR1 is LGHNA and CDR2 is YNFKEQ. CDR3 length equals 16 residues. This CDR3 is CASSQMTSGSMYEQFF. CDR3 DNA sequence: TGTGCCAGCAGCCAGATGACTAGCGGGAGTATGTATGAGCAGTTCTTC.

This chain uses TRBV7-9 with TRBJ1-4; 7 positions agree with TRBD1. This CDR3 region has 18 residues. The V gene end was trimmed by 4 bases and the J gene end by 0 bases; junction bases not matched to a gene: 11. Germline CDR1 is SEHNR and CDR2 is FQNEAQ (reference sequence). For the CDR3, the DNA is TGTGCCAGCAGCTCCCCCGCAGGGGGATTAGCAACTAATGAAAAACTGTTTTTT. This encodes CASSSPAGGLATNEKLFF. The full variable domain, completed using reference TRBV7-9 and TRBJ1-4, is DTGVSQNPRHKITKRGQNVTFRCDPISEHNRLYWYRQTLGQGPEFLTYFQNEAQLEKSRLLSDRFSAERPKGSFSTLEIQRTEQGDSAMYLCASSSPAGGLATNEKLFFGSGTQLSVL.

This chain connects TRBV9 to TRBJ2-2; 8 bases are a match to TRBD2. The CDR3 has 15 amino acids. Trimming cost V 4 bases and J 2 bases; bases outside gene matches: 4. CDR1 SGDLS and CDR2 YYNGEE come from the germline V gene. The chain's CDR3 is CASSMTSANTGELFF. In DNA, the CDR3 is TGTGCCAGCAGCATGACTAGCGCAAACACCGGGGAGCTGTTTTTT.

The CDR3 bases are TGTGCCAGCAGCCAACGCAACAGGGGAGGTGAAAAACTGTTTTTT. It codes for CASSQRNRGGEKLFF. The chain combines TRBV4-2 with TRBJ1-4; TRBD1 matches at 7 bases. The CDR3 length is 15 residues. CDR1 and CDR2 (germline): LGHNA, YNFKEQ. J gave up 7 bases and V 2 bases, and 7 bases lay outside the gene matches.

This sequence joins TRBV24-1 and TRBJ2-1, with D possibly being TRBD1 (6 bases). Trimming removed 3 bases at V and 10 bases at J, with 12 bases between. The CDR3 runs to 13 residues. CDR1 and CDR2 from the germline V gene are KGHDR and SFDVKD. The CDR3 sequence: CATSDPQTGEQFF. CDR3 bases: TGTGCCACCAGTGATCCCCAGACAGGAGAGCAGTTCTTC.